Listed below are T cell receptor beta chains from one sample, sequenced in a study of pediatric ulcerative colitis. The table came from immunoSEQ multiplex PCR; TCRdb's copy has only in-frame clones and leaves some out. The sample has roughly 45,000 clones, around 81% seen once. The sample consisted of gut tissue. These receptors came from a girl aged 10 to 17 with moderate ulcerative colitis. The CDR3 runs from the conserved cysteine through the conserved F or W. The D gene is left open where the match is weak. Clone size is shown for a subset of rows, as once, few, many or a class of expanded clone.

d_gene	abundance	v_gene	j_gene	CDR3aa	CDR3nt
-	few	TRBV6-1	TRBJ2-6	CASSEVGVSGANVLTF	TGTGCCAGCAGTGAAGTGGGAGTCTCTGGGGCCAACGTCCTGACTTTC
-	few	TRBV6-1	TRBJ2-2	CASSEVNTGELFF	TGTGCCAGCAGTGAAGTAAACACCGGGGAGCTGTTTTTT
TRBD2	-	TRBV6-5	TRBJ2-5	CASSSGLVGETQYF	TGTGCCAGCAGTTCGGGACTAGTAGGCGAGACCCAGTACTTC
-	-	TRBV6-5	TRBJ2-7	CASSSDGPHYEQYF	TGTGCCAGCAGTTCAGATGGGCCTCACTACGAGCAGTACTTC
-	-	TRBV18	TRBJ2-7	CASSPRDLTGEQYF	TGTGCCAGCTCACCTAGGGACTTAACGGGCGAGCAGTACTTC
TRBD1	-	TRBV2	TRBJ2-7	CASIGGRAYEQYF	TGTGCCAGCATAGGGGGCAGGGCCTACGAGCAGTACTTC
-	-	TRBV5-1	TRBJ2-2	CASSIRLGTVGELFF	TGCGCCAGCAGCATACGCCTAGGGACGGTCGGGGAGCTGTTTTTT
-	-	TRBV5-1	TRBJ2-7	CASSLGGLSSYEQYF	TGCGCCAGCAGCCTGGGCGGACTGAGCTCCTACGAGCAGTACTTC
-	-	TRBV10-3	TRBJ2-7	CAIGTYEQYF	TGTGCCATCGGGACATACGAGCAGTACTTC
-	-	TRBV11-3	TRBJ2-2	CASSLGTNTGELFF	TGTGCCAGCAGCTTAGGGACCAACACCGGGGAGCTGTTTTTT
-	-	TRBV30	TRBJ1-6	CAWSDLAGFSYNSPLHF	TGTGCCTGGAGTGATCTTGCCGGCTTCTCCTATAATTCACCCCTCCACTTT
TRBD1	-	TRBV10-3	TRBJ1-1	CAISGTGRYTEAFF	TGTGCCATCAGTGGGACAGGTCGGTACACTGAAGCTTTCTTT
-	-	TRBV29-1	TRBJ1-6	CSVAQGGNSPLHF	TGCAGCGTTGCGCAGGGTGGCAATTCACCCCTCCACTTT
TRBD2	-	TRBV5-4	TRBJ2-7	CASSFLASGSAPFDEQYF	TGTGCCAGCAGCTTTCTGGCTAGCGGGAGTGCCCCTTTCGACGAGCAGTACTTC
-	-	TRBV28	TRBJ2-7	CASRVPASYEQYF	TGTGCCAGCAGGGTGCCCGCATCCTACGAGCAGTACTTC
-	once	TRBV4-2	TRBJ2-1	CASSQEGPSNEQFF	TGTGCCAGCAGCCAAGAGGGGCCGTCCAATGAGCAGTTCTTC
-	medium-sized	TRBV2	TRBJ2-7	CASSEVDPTYEQYF	TGTGCCAGCAGTGAGGTTGACCCGACCTACGAGCAGTACTTC
-	-	TRBV28	TRBJ2-2	CASSPGFNTGELFF	TGTGCCAGCAGTCCGGGATTCAACACCGGGGAGCTGTTTTTT
-	-	TRBV6-5	TRBJ1-1	CASSYRKGTKNTEAFF	TGTGCCAGCAGTTACCGGAAAGGGACAAAGAACACTGAAGCTTTCTTT
-	-	TRBV6-1	TRBJ1-4	CASSPRPYVNEKLFF	TGTGCCAGCTCCCCAAGACCGTATGTTAATGAAAAACTGTTTTTT
TRBD1	once	TRBV7-9	TRBJ1-4	CASSWTGANEKLFF	TGTGCCAGCAGCTGGACAGGAGCTAATGAAAAACTGTTTTTT
TRBD1	few	TRBV6-6	TRBJ2-3	CASSYQTGASVDTQYF	TGTGCCAGCAGTTACCAAACAGGGGCCAGTGTTGATACGCAGTATTTT
-	-	TRBV27	TRBJ2-3	CASSPRNPSTDTQYF	TGTGCCAGCAGTCCACGGAATCCTAGCACAGATACGCAGTATTTT
-	-	TRBV10-3	TRBJ1-6	CAISESGGTNSPLHF	TGTGCCATCAGTGAGTCCGGGGGTACTAATTCACCCCTCCACTTT
-	-	TRBV6-5	TRBJ1-1	CASRTGNTEAFF	TGTGCCAGCAGGACAGGGAACACTGAAGCTTTCTTT
-	-	TRBV23-1	TRBJ1-1	CASTPDRNTEAFF	TGCGCCAGCACCCCGGACAGGAACACTGAAGCTTTCTTT
-	-	TRBV11-2	TRBJ2-1	CASSLQGGHEQFF	TGTGCCAGCAGCTTGCAGGGCGGACATGAGCAGTTCTTC
-	few	TRBV7-2	TRBJ1-3	CASSLGGNTIYF	TGTGCCAGCAGCTTAGGGGGGAACACCATATATTTT
-	few	TRBV5-4	TRBJ1-2	CASSLVLVGDGYTF	TGTGCCAGCAGCTTGGTATTGGTCGGGGATGGCTACACCTTC
-	-	TRBV29-1	TRBJ1-1	CSALGQGGTEAFF	TGCAGCGCCCTGGGGCAGGGTGGTACTGAAGCTTTCTTT
-	few	TRBV4-2	TRBJ1-1	CASSYPSKNTEAFF	TGTGCCAGCAGCTATCCTAGCAAGAACACTGAAGCTTTCTTT
-	-	TRBV9	TRBJ1-1	CASNRHSGMNTEAFF	TGTGCCAGCAATAGACACTCCGGAATGAACACTGAAGCTTTCTTT
-	-	TRBV4-3	TRBJ1-1	CASSQEGLNTEAFF	TGCGCCAGCAGCCAAGAAGGTTTGAACACTGAAGCTTTCTTT
TRBD1	-	TRBV7-6	TRBJ1-2	CASSLKGDSSYGYTF	TGTGCCAGCAGCTTAAAGGGGGACAGTTCCTATGGCTACACCTTC
TRBD1	-	TRBV6-4	TRBJ1-2	CASSGQGQANYGYTF	TGTGCCAGCAGTGGACAGGGCCAAGCTAACTATGGCTACACCTTC
-	-	TRBV5-4	TRBJ1-2	CASSLGIGGYTF	TGTGCCAGCAGCTTAGGAATAGGCGGCTACACCTTC
TRBD2	-	TRBV5-4	TRBJ2-1	CACTSGYNEQFF	TGTGCCTGCACTAGCGGGTACAATGAGCAGTTCTTC
-	-	TRBV5-6	TRBJ1-5	CASSPPGRQPQHF	TGTGCCAGCAGCCCTCCCGGGAGGCAGCCCCAGCATTTT
TRBD1	-	TRBV30	TRBJ2-3	CAWSLDRGGTDTQYF	TGTGCCTGGAGCCTAGACAGGGGAGGAACAGATACGCAGTATTTT
-	few	TRBV19	TRBJ1-5	CASDGGSQPQHF	TGTGCCAGTGATGGGGGGTCTCAGCCCCAGCATTTT
-	-	TRBV4-1	TRBJ2-3	CASSQGRGADTQYF	TGCGCCAGCAGCCAAGGCCGGGGAGCAGATACGCAGTATTTT
TRBD1	-	TRBV18	TRBJ2-7	CASSLTGGSSYEQYF	TGTGCCAGCTCCCTAACAGGGGGTAGCTCCTACGAGCAGTACTTC
TRBD1	-	TRBV2	TRBJ2-7	CASREFRDRTIYEQYF	TGTGCCAGCAGGGAGTTCCGGGACAGGACTATCTACGAGCAGTACTTC
-	once	TRBV14	TRBJ2-6	CASSPPGRAWGANVLTF	TGTGCCAGCAGCCCGCCCGGTAGGGCGTGGGGGGCCAACGTCCTGACTTTC
-	-	TRBV9	TRBJ1-3	CASSPRQRDTIYF	TGTGCCAGCAGCCCCCGACAGAGGGACACCATATATTTT